This T cell receptor beta chain is drawn from a study of T-cell memory formation after mild COVID-19. The germline CDR1 and CDR2 sequences are SGDLS and YYNGEE. The germline V and J ends were trimmed by 0 bases and 6 bases, with 9 bases remaining between them. There are 13 residues in the CDR3. TCRalpha and TCRbeta libraries used 5'RACE with constant-segment primers and UMIs. One entry per CDR3 protein results from TCRdb running MiXCR on the 5' RACE reads. The table includes hundreds of thousands of distinct CDR3 sequences, approximately 16% detected once. Specimen: PBMCs or a T cell subset sorted from them (not recorded which). This clonotype was sampled from a young man who had mild COVID-19 (a few samples of this study predate the infection). Cell type and time point are not known. The chain is built from TRBV9 and TRBJ1-2; D not resolved. CDR3 amino acids: CASSVGGRDGYTF. DNA for the CDR3: TGTGCCAGCAGCGTAGGCGGTCGGGATGGCTACACCTTC.